This T cell receptor beta chain was sequenced during a study of T cells in Graves' hyperthyroidism and ophthalmopathy. RNA transcripts served as the template for amplifying TCR beta CDR3 regions. First-round RT-PCR targeting the TCR CDR3 was performed with the HTBI primer set. Via MiXCR, TCRdb re-called the multiplex PCR reads, giving one row per CDR3 protein. The sample lists around 600,000 distinct CDR3 sequences, 13% to 15% seen once, with 7.1% in the top ten. With 2 bases removed from V and 8 bases from J, the gap between germline ends came to 7 bases. This CDR3 region has 12 residues. Germline V gives CDR1 MNHNS, CDR2 SASEGT. Findings of the study overall: The majority of expanded thyroid clonotypes above 0.001 also appeared in blood.

This clonotype was seen ten or more times. Its antigen is not known. Sequencing was done on a sample of blood. V gene TRBV6-1 combines with J gene TRBJ2-1; D is unclear. This receptor was taken from a woman under 30 with Graves' ophthalmopathy. The CDR3: CASSERQDEQFF. The CDR3 DNA is TGTGCCAGCAGTGAACGGCAGGATGAGCAGTTCTTC.